The sequence of this T cell receptor beta chain was determined in a study of blood T cell repertoires in COVID-19. Study context: The cDNA or gDNA used as material had been derived from T cells, B-cell-depleted T cells, or PBMCs.

Study processing details: By means of reference gene primer amplification, nucleated cell counts were estimated. Here immunoSEQ multiplex PCR was the method, and the copy in TCRdb shows in-frame clones only, minus some. V and J calls and clone size follow that table, whereas D and trimming were derived from the DNA. The sample lists approximately 310,000 clones, 75% to 90% occurring once. The table lists this clone with a few counts. Residents of around 24 US areas, aged roughly 18 to 90 years, made up the participants. Participant-reported clinical history was the basis for cohort assignment. This receptor was taken from a woman in her twenties or thirties who had been exposed to COVID-19. Source material: PBMCs or T cells enriched from blood (not recorded which).

The CDR3 DNA follows: TGTGCCTGGAGTTCAGGGGGAAAGGGAGAAGCTTTCTTT. Translated, it gives CAWSSGGKGEAFF. The V and J genes are TRBV30 and TRBJ1-1; 7 bases match TRBD1. Germline CDR1 GTSNPN, CDR2 SVGIG (reference sequence). The CDR3 covers 13 residues. The junction had 8 bases not matched to a gene; V was cut back by 2 bases and J by 8 bases.